Below are 8 T cell receptor beta chains sequenced from a single sample in a study of T cells after yellow fever vaccination. TCRdb re-derived calls from the 5' RACE reads in MiXCR, one entry per CDR3 protein. This sample has roughly 320,000 distinct CDR3 sequences, with approximately 11% found just once. The input for sequencing was CD4+ T cells sorted from PBMCs, taken 45 days after the yellow fever booster vaccination. Receptors originate from a man in his late teens or twenties who received the YFV17D yellow fever vaccine.

The V and J genes are TRBV12-3 or TRBV12-4 and TRBJ1-2, with a tentative D call TRBD1 (6 bases). The CDR3 loop spans 16 amino acids. V gave up 6 bases and J gave up 5 bases, with 22 bases separating them. The CDR3 DNA reads TGTGCCAGCAGCCAACGTTTCTACAGGGAAGGTTATGGCTACACCTTC. Amino acid sequence: CASSQRFYREGYGYTF.

This clonotype was recorded at least ten times. The chain has TRBV5-1 and TRBJ2-7; the match to TRBD1 covers 10 bases. Germline values: CDR1 SGHRS, CDR2 YFSETQ. The V segment lost 4 bases and the J segment 4 bases; nucleotides outside the gene matches: 11. The CDR3 has 16 amino acids. In DNA, the CDR3 is TGCGCCAGCAGCCGAGAGCCGGGACAGGGGCTGTACGAGCAGTACTTC. It codes for CASSREPGQGLYEQYF.

This chain uses TRBV20-1 with TRBJ2-2; D ambiguous. The ends were cut back, 3 bases at V and 3 bases at J, with 11 bases in the middle. Per the germline V gene, CDR1 is DFQATT and CDR2 is SNEGSKA (reference sequence). The CDR3 contains 14 residues. CDR3 residues: CSARAHPDTGELFF. Here the CDR3 DNA reads TGCAGTGCTAGGGCTCACCCGGACACCGGGGAGCTGTTTTTT.

J is TRBJ1-3 and V is TRBV5-6; D is undetermined. The CDR3 consists of 13 residues. V was pared by 1 base and J by 9 bases, with 11 bases between. The germline gives CDR1 SGHDT, CDR2 YYEEEE. The CDR3 region is CASSLSRAGTIYF. The DNA for the CDR3 is TGTGCCAGCAGCTTGTCCCGCGCCGGCACCATATATTTT.

In the case of this clonotype: Its ends do not fully match the called genes, so a read error is possible. The chain couples TRBV5-6 to TRBJ2-1; 14 nucleotides agree with TRBD2. The germline gives CDR1 SGHDT, CDR2 YYEEEE. CDR3 length: 13 residues. In DNA form, the CDR3 reads TGTGCCAGCAGCCGGGAGACTAGCGGGGGGGCTGTCTTC. Protein product: CASSRETSGGAVF.

This clonotype was seen a handful of times. CDR3 nucleotides: TGTGCCAGCAGCTTGGTCCTGAGGTTAGGGTCTAACACCGGGGAGCTGTTTTTT. It specifies CASSLVLRLGSNTGELFF. This rearrangement joins TRBV5-5 to TRBJ2-2; D uncertain. Germline-derived CDR1 and CDR2 are SGHKS and YYEKEE (reference sequence). The length of the CDR3 is 18 residues. Trimming removed 0 bases at V and 2 bases at J, with 17 bases between.

The genes are TRBV16 and TRBJ1-5, with a possible D match to TRBD1 (6 bases). The CDR3 length is 15 residues. The germline gives CDR1 KGHSY, CDR2 FQNENV. The V gene lost 4 bases and the J gene lost 3 bases, with 13 bases spanning the gap. In DNA form, the CDR3 reads TGTGCCAGCAGCCCCTCGGACAGATTCAATCAGCCCCAGCATTTT. Translated: CASSPSDRFNQPQHF.

This clonotype was seen at least ten times. CDR3 in amino acids: CASRVTDTDTQYF. The CDR3 DNA is TGTGCCAGCAGGGTGACAGATACAGATACGCAGTATTTT. The chain employs TRBV6-5 and TRBJ2-3, with D possibly matching TRBD1 (5 bases). V was trimmed by 6 bases and J by 3 bases, leaving 10 bases between them. Germline lookup yields CDR1 MNHEY and CDR2 SVGAGI. The CDR3 loop spans 13 amino acids.